This TCR beta chain was identified during a study of radiation and T cells in renal cell carcinoma. This table comes from immunoSEQ multiplex PCR, and its TCRdb copy is limited to in-frame clones, with some not included. The sample lists 15,000 to 20,000 clones, about 50% seen once, with 12% in the top ten. Regarding treatment: 15 Gy SBRT to primary tumor, nephrectomy 4 weeks later. This renal cell carcinoma was of the clear cell type. The CDR3 extends over 13 amino acids. Germline loops: CDR1 LNHNV, CDR2 YYDKDF (reference sequence). Trimming cost V 3 bases and J 3 bases, with 6 bases left between them.

This clonotype originated in a man between 45 and 60 years old with renal cell carcinoma. The rearrangement uses TRBV15 and TRBJ2-1; the D is unclear. This sample comprised tumor tissue, obtained from a patient whose treatment included radiotherapy and nephrectomy. CDR3: CATSSENYNEQFF. CDR3 DNA sequence: TGTGCCACCAGCAGTGAAAACTACAATGAGCAGTTCTTC.